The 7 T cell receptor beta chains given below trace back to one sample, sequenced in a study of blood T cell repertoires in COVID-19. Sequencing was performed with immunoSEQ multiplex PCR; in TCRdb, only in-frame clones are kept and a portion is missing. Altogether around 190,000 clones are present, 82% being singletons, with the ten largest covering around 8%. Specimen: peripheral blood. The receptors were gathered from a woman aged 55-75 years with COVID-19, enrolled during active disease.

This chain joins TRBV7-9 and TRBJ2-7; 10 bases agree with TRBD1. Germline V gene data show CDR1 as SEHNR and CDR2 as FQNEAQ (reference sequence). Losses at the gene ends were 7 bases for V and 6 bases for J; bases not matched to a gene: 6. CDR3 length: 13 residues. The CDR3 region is CASILRTGGEQYF. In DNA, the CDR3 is TGTGCCAGCATCCTTCGGACAGGGGGCGAGCAGTACTTC.

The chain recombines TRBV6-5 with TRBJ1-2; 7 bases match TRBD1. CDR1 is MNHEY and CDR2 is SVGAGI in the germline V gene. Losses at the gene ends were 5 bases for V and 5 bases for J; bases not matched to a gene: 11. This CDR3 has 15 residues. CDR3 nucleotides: TGTGCCAGCAGTACCTATCTAGGGGGCGGTTATGGCTACACCTTC. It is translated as CASSTYLGGGYGYTF.

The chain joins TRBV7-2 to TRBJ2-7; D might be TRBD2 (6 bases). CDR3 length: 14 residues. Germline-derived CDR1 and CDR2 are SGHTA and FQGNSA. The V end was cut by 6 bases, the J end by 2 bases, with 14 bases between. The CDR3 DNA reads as TGTGCCAGCAGTCGACGGCGGGAAACCTACGAGCAGTACTTC. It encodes CASSRRRETYEQYF.

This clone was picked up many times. CDR3 protein: CSVGRGTGEKRGYTF. CDR3 DNA sequence: TGCAGCGTTGGGAGGGGGACAGGGGAGAAAAGAGGCTACACCTTC. J is TRBJ1-2 and V is TRBV29-1; TRBD1 matches 10 bases. CDR1 and CDR2 from the germline V gene are SQVTM and ANQGSEA. The CDR3 has 15 amino acids. Trimming removed 4 bases from V and 8 bases from J; junction bases left unmatched: 13.

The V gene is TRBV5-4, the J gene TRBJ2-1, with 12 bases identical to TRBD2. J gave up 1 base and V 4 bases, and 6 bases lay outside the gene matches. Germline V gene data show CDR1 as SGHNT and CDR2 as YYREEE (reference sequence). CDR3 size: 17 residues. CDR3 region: CASSGRGTSGSYNEQFF. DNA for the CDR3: TGTGCCAGCAGCGGAAGAGGGACTAGCGGGTCCTACAATGAGCAGTTCTTC.

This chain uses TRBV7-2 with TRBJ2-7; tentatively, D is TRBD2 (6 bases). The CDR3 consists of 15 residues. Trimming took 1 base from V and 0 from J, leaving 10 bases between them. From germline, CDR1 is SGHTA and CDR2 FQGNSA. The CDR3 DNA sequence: TGTGCCAGCAGCTTAGGGTTAGCGGCCTCCTACGAGCAGTACTTC. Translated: CASSLGLAASYEQYF. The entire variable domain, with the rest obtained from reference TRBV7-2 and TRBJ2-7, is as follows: GAGVSQSPSNKVTEKGKDVELRCDPISGHTALYWYRQSLGQGLEFLIYFQGNSAPDKSGLPSDRFSAERTGGSVSTLTIQRTQQEDSAVYLCASSLGLAASYEQYFGPGTRLTVT.

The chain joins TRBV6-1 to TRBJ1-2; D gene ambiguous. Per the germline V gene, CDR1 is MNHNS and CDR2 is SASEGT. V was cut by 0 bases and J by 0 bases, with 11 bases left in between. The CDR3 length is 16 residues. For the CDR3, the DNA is TGTGCCAGCAGTGAAGCAGTCGTCAGTTCTAACTATGGCTACACCTTC. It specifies CASSEAVVSSNYGYTF.